Reported below is one T cell receptor beta chain. Its antigen remains unknown. This entry belongs to a study of shared clonotypes between healthy human individuals. Repertoires were generated with immunoSEQ multiplex PCR, while TCRdb's copy carries only in-frame clones and drops some. Of about 380,000 clones in the sample, 95% to 97% were seen once. Study-wide results and limits: Expectations were that clonotype sharing among donors would be affected by sequencing depth. Non-shared clonotypes displayed generation probabilities falling below those of clonotypes present in all four donors.

Healthy and HIV-negative, the adult donors had no recent acute infections or vaccinations. Trimming stripped 6 bases from V and 2 bases from J, with 12 bases between. The CDR3 consists of 14 residues. Germline CDR1 and CDR2: ENHRY and SYGVKD. The sample comprised memory CD8+ T cells sorted from blood. As to subset: CD45RO+ cells pooled with CCR7-negative TemRA cells. The receptor comes from a man aged 30-40 years in good health. The rearrangement links TRBV10-3 to TRBJ2-3; possibly TRBD1 for D (5 bases). CDR3 protein: CAIRQGADTDTQYF. The DNA for the CDR3 is TGTGCCATCAGGCAAGGGGCAGACACAGATACGCAGTATTTT.